One T cell receptor beta chain is described in this entry. Its specificity is unknown. These data come from a study of blood T cells in healthy people across ages. A second PCR of roughly 7 to 11 cycles used a sample-barcoded 5' primer and a J-beta primer mix. TCRdb fed the 5' RACE reads into MiXCR, producing one record per CDR3 protein. The sample has some 1.6 million distinct CDR3 sequences, almost 35% seen once; the top ten hold approximately 10%. This CDR3 region has 13 residues. Germline CDR1 and CDR2: SGHAT and FQNNGV. V lost 5 bases and J 5 bases, leaving 9 bases between the germline ends. Each of the donors had roughly 9.1 milliliters of peripheral blood drawn into EDTA-treated Vacutainer tubes. The authors extracted at least 6 micrograms of total RNA per sample. Whole-study findings and limits: Estimated diversity across one million T cells was deemed an underestimate.

The chain has TRBV11-2 and TRBJ2-2; no clear D. This clonotype was sampled from a young woman in good health. The sequencing input was blood. The CDR3 sequence is CASSQGMTGELFF. In nucleotides, the CDR3 is TGTGCCAGCAGCCAAGGGATGACCGGGGAGCTGTTTTTT.